One sample yielded the 24 T cell receptor beta chains listed below, sequenced in a study of glioma-infiltrating T cells. Using RNA template, CDR3s of TCR alpha and beta were amplified with iRepertoire arm-PCR. One entry per CDR3 protein, called by TCRdb with MiXCR from the multiplex PCR reads. The sample shows roughly 120,000 distinct CDR3 sequences, roughly 25% of them seen only once. Sequenced: glioma tissue, nonneoplastic brain tissue, or PBMCs (not recorded which). The source of these receptors is a human donor with low-grade glioma or glioblastoma, undergoing nonglioma brain surgery, or in good health (not recorded which).

A few counts support this clonotype. The chain uses TRBV29-1 and TRBJ2-3; TRBD1 matches 8 bases. CDR1 is SQVTM, CDR2 ANQGSEA, per germline. This CDR3 is built from 14 residues. V shed 6 bases, J shed 3 bases, and the junction held 8 bases outside the gene matches. This chain's CDR3 is CSVSTTGVTDTQYF. The DNA of the CDR3 is TGCAGCGTGAGTACGACAGGGGTTACAGATACGCAGTATTTT.

This clonotype was seen ten or more times. This sequence joins TRBV3-1 and TRBJ2-7; D possibly corresponds to TRBD1 (5 bases). Germline V CDR1 and CDR2: LGHDT, YNNKEL (reference sequence). The CDR3 consists of 14 residues. Trimming shortened V by 4 bases and J by 2 bases, and 12 bases separated the two germline ends. In DNA, the CDR3 is TGTGCCAGCAGCCGAGGACACGCAGCCTACGAGCAGTACTTC. This gives the protein CASSRGHAAYEQYF.

This clonotype was recorded at least ten times. The chain's CDR3 is CSASGKAPLHF. The CDR3 DNA reads as TGCAGTGCTAGTGGAAAGGCACCCCTCCACTTT. This sequence joins TRBV20-1 and TRBJ1-6; D remains ambiguous. V gave up 3 bases and J gave up 11 bases, with 8 bases separating them. The CDR3 consists of 11 residues. CDR1 is DFQATT, CDR2 SNEGSKA, per germline (reference sequence).

The CDR3 sequence is CAISEGGGEYGYTF. DNA for the CDR3: TGTGCCATCAGTGAAGGGGGGGGAGAATATGGCTACACCTTC. The rearrangement uses TRBV10-3 and TRBJ1-2; tentative D call: TRBD1 (6 bases). From germline, CDR1 is ENHRY and CDR2 SYGVKD. The CDR3 consists of 14 residues. The V and J ends lost 3 bases and 5 bases respectively, with 13 bases between them.

This clonotype rates as medium-sized. The genes are TRBV19 and TRBJ1-1; a possible D gene is TRBD1 (5 bases). V dropped 1 base and J dropped 3 bases, with 6 bases sitting between them. This CDR3 comprises 13 residues. Germline loops: CDR1 LNHDA, CDR2 SQIVND (reference sequence). This chain's CDR3 is CASSIGGYTEAFF. The CDR3 bases are TGTGCCAGTAGTATAGGGGGCTACACTGAAGCTTTCTTT.

Concerning this clonotype itself: The junction departs from germline at one end; a sequencing error may be responsible. V gene TRBV27 combines with J gene TRBJ2-3; D is perhaps TRBD1 (5 bases). The CDR3 has 14 amino acids. Per germline, CDR1 MNHEY and CDR2 SMNVEV (reference sequence). As DNA, the CDR3 is TGTGTCAGCAGTTCCAGGGTACGCCAAGAGACCCAGTATTTT. It yields the protein CVSSSRVRQETQYF.

This clonotype was seen many times. The chain links TRBV2 to TRBJ1-5; tentative D call: TRBD1 (6 bases). V was shortened by 8 bases and J by 4 bases, with 15 bases between the two germline ends. CDR3 length equals 14 residues. Germline V gene data show CDR1 as SNHLY and CDR2 as FYNNEI. As DNA, the CDR3 is TGTGCCAGCGAACGGGACACGGCGAATCAGCCCCAGCATTTT. Translation: CASERDTANQPQHF. The full variable domain, in which reference TRBV2 and TRBJ1-5 provide the parts outside the CDR3, is EPEVTQTPSHQVTQMGQEVILRCVPISNHLYFYWYRQILGQKVEFLVSFYNNEISEKSEIFDDQFSVERPDGSNFTLKIRSTKLEDSAMYFCASERDTANQPQHFGDGTRLSIL.

This clonotype was observed a few times. V gene TRBV12-3 or TRBV12-4 combines with J gene TRBJ1-1; a weak D match, TRBD1 (6 bases). V dropped 6 bases and J dropped 4 bases, with 21 bases sitting between them. The length of the CDR3 is 16 residues. The CDR3 nucleotides are TGTGCCAGCAGGTCCGGACTCCGAGCCAGGGGCACTGAAGCTTTCTTT. As protein: CASRSGLRARGTEAFF.

This clonotype was recorded a few times. V gene TRBV11-2 combines with J gene TRBJ2-2, with D perhaps TRBD1 (5 bases). The V end was cut by 4 bases, the J end by 0 bases, with 6 bases between. The CDR3 has 14 amino acids. Germline V gene sequence: CDR1 SGHAT, CDR2 FQNNGV. CDR3 sequence: CASSSGPNTGELFF. The CDR3 nucleotides read TGTGCCAGCAGCTCAGGGCCGAACACCGGGGAGCTGTTTTTT.

A few counts support this clonotype. The J gene is TRBJ2-1, the V gene TRBV7-6; 7 bases agree with TRBD2. Germline trimming cut 5 bases from V and 9 bases from J; bases unmatched to any gene: 7. The CDR3 consists of 13 residues. Per germline, CDR1 SGHVS and CDR2 FNYEAQ. The CDR3 spells CASSVETSLEQFF. As DNA, the CDR3 is TGTGCCAGCAGCGTCGAGACTAGCCTTGAGCAGTTCTTC.

This clonotype was seen many times. The rearrangement joins TRBV19 to TRBJ2-3; D is unclear. Trimming pared 4 bases from V and 4 bases from J, leaving 3 bases between. The CDR3 is 11 residues long. Germline values: CDR1 LNHDA, CDR2 SQIVND (reference sequence). The CDR3 loop reads CASSRADTQYF. The CDR3 nucleotides are TGTGCCAGTAGTAGGGCAGATACGCAGTATTTT.

The chain is built from TRBV13 and TRBJ2-3; D gene uncertain. CDR3 length equals 13 residues. V lost 11 bases to trimming and J lost 10 bases, with 22 bases between them. Per germline, CDR1 PRHDT and CDR2 FYEKMQ (reference sequence). CDR3 residues: CAPSRRRAAPQYF. CDR3 coding DNA: TGTGCCCCCTCTCGCCGCCGGGCAGCCCCGCAGTATTTT.

This clonotype was counted only a few times. The chain links TRBV10-3 to TRBJ2-1, with 11 bases fitting TRBD2. J was trimmed by 5 bases and V by 11 bases; bases with no gene match: 8. Germline CDR1 ENHRY, CDR2 SYGVKD. This CDR3 comprises 14 residues. The CDR3 spells CASKGTSGHNEQFF. DNA of the CDR3: TGTGCCTCAAAAGGGACTAGCGGCCACAATGAGCAGTTCTTC.

This clonotype was picked up many times. The chain couples TRBV7-2 to TRBJ1-3; D gene ambiguous. V gave up 1 base and J gave up 0 bases, with 10 bases separating them. Germline CDR1 SGHTA, CDR2 FQGNSA. This CDR3 contains 16 residues. The chain's CDR3 is CASSLGSPASGNTIYF. The CDR3 DNA reads as TGTGCCAGCAGCTTAGGGAGTCCAGCCTCTGGAAACACCATATATTTT.

This clonotype came up many times. V gene TRBV4-1 combines with J gene TRBJ2-2, with D unresolved. V shed 1 base and J shed 1 base, with 4 bases lying between them. The germline V gene encodes CDR1 MGHRA and CDR2 YSYEKL. This CDR3 spans 14 amino acids. CDR3 amino acids: CASSQVLNTGELFF. The CDR3 DNA reads as TGCGCCAGCAGCCAAGTTTTGAACACCGGGGAGCTGTTTTTT.

Concerning this clonotype: A read error may account for a junction end that differs from germline. The chain couples TRBV29-1 to TRBJ2-1; 12 positions agree with TRBD2. CDR1 and CDR2 (germline): SQVTM, ANQGSEA. The CDR3 runs 14 residues. The CDR3 protein is CSSTGTSGYNEQSF. The DNA for the CDR3 is TGCAGCTCAACCGGGACTAGCGGGTACAATGAGCAGTCCTTC.

At least ten counts were recorded for this clonotype. One end of the junction fails to match germline, which may point to a read error. The DNA of the CDR3 is TGTGCCAGCAGTGAAGGTAGCAGAGATACGCAGTATTTT. This translates into CASSEGSRDTQYF. The chain joins TRBV2 to TRBJ2-3; D gene ambiguous. CDR1 and CDR2 from the germline V gene are SNHLY and FYNNEI. The CDR3 spans 13 residues.

For this clonotype: This could be a read error, since a much larger clone is one nucleotide away. V gene TRBV29-1 combines with J gene TRBJ1-1; no clear D gene. The V gene lost 3 bases and the J gene lost 5 bases, with 16 bases spanning the gap. Germline loops: CDR1 SQVTM, CDR2 ANQGSEA. The CDR3 sequence is 14 residues long. CDR3 sequence (DNA): TGCAGCGTTGACACATGGAAGGTCGGTACTGAAGCTTTCTTT. It yields the protein CSVDTWKVGTEAFF.

The sample holds a few counts of this clonotype. Being one base from a much bigger clone, this may be a read error. The rearrangement uses TRBV7-2 and TRBJ2-5, with no clear D. The germline V gene has CDR1 SGHTA and CDR2 FQGNSA. This CDR3 is 13 amino acids long. CDR3 bases: TGTGCCAGCCGCTTATTTACTCAAGAGACCCAGTACTTC. Amino acids: CASRLFTQETQYF.

As concerns this clonotype: A much bigger clone sits one base away, suggesting this may be a read error. The conserved phenylalanine or tryptophan is not found at the CDR3 terminus, so this likely reflects a read error. The chain has TRBV7-2 and TRBJ2-7; D is uncertain. V was cut by 5 bases and J by 4 bases, with 6 bases left in between. The CDR3 covers 11 residues. Germline CDR1 is SGHTA and CDR2 is FQGNSA. CDR3 sequence reads: CASSLHYEQYL. The CDR3 DNA sequence: TGTGCCAGCAGCCTCCATTACGAGCAGTACCTC.

This clonotype was seen ten or more times. J is TRBJ1-2 and V is TRBV20-1; the D is unclear. CDR1 and CDR2 (germline): DFQATT, SNEGSKA (reference sequence). This CDR3 is built from 15 residues. V lost 0 bases, J lost 5 bases, and 16 bases lay in between. CDR3 bases: TGCAGTGCTAGAGATTTAGGGAAAGGAGGGTATGGCTACACCTTC. Translating gives CSARDLGKGGYGYTF.

A remark on this clonotype: This may come from a read error, since a much larger clone is one base off. The J gene is TRBJ2-7, the V gene TRBV4-1; TRBD1 matches 7 bases. Per the germline V gene, CDR1 is MGHRA and CDR2 is YSYEKL. The CDR3 runs to 15 residues. J lost 1 base, V lost 1 base, and 4 bases had no gene match. The CDR3 sequence: CASSQGEQGSYEQYF. In DNA, the CDR3 is TGCGCCAGCAGCCAAGGAGAACAGGGGTCCTACGAGCAGTACTTC.

The table lists this clonotype with a few counts. The gene calls are TRBV7-3 and TRBJ2-1; D unclear. This CDR3 region has 15 residues. Trimming removed 5 bases from V and 0 bases from J, with 11 bases in between. CDR1 is SGHTA and CDR2 is FQGTGA in the germline V gene. CDR3 protein: CASSAMAVSYNEQFF. The CDR3 nucleotides are TGTGCCAGCAGCGCCATGGCGGTCTCCTACAATGAGCAGTTCTTC.

The chain links TRBV5-1 to TRBJ1-5, with a weak D call TRBD1 (6 bases). The V gene lost 0 bases and the J gene lost 7 bases, with 11 bases spanning the gap. The germline gives CDR1 SGHRS, CDR2 YFSETQ. The CDR3 length is 14 residues. CDR3 region: CASSLEAGDQPQHF. The CDR3 DNA follows: TGCGCCAGCAGCTTGGAGGCAGGGGACCAGCCCCAGCATTTT.